A single T cell receptor beta chain is shown here with its context. The sample comes from a study of control samples from healthy donors and cancer patients. Germline V gene lookup returns CDR1 SGHNT and CDR2 YYREEE (reference sequence). The CDR3 covers 14 residues. V was clipped by 1 base and J by 4 bases; unmatched bases: 2. Sequencing used immunoSEQ multiplex PCR; TCRdb keeps in-frame clones, though not all of them. The sample holds approximately 170,000 clones; approximately 90% are singletons and the top ten take 0.68%. The sequenced sample was blood. V gene TRBV5-4 combines with J gene TRBJ2-7; TRBD1 agrees at 10 bases. This receptor was identified in a woman aged 25 to 39 in good health. This chain's CDR3 is CASSLWGQGYEQYF. The CDR3 DNA follows: TGTGCCAGCAGCTTGTGGGGACAGGGGTACGAGCAGTACTTC.